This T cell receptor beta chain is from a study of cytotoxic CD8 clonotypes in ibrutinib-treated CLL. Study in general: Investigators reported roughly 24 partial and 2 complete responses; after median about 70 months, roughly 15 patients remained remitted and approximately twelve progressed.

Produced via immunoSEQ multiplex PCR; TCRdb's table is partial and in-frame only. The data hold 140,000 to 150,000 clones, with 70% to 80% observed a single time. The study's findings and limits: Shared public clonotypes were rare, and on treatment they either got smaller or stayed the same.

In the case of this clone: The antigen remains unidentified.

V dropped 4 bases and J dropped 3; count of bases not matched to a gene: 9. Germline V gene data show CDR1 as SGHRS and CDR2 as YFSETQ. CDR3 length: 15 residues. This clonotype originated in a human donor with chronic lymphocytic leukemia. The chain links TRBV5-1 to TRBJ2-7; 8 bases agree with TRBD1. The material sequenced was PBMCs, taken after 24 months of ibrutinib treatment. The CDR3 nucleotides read TGCGCCAGCAGCCTGGACCCAGGGGGCCTCTACGAGCAGTACTTC. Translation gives CASSLDPGGLYEQYF.